Listed below are T cell receptor beta chains from one sample, sequenced in a study of blood T cell repertoires in COVID-19. Assay used: immunoSEQ multiplex PCR; TCRdb lists only in-frame clones, some missing. The sample has 300,000 to 400,000 clones; about 90% are singletons. Sequenced input: peripheral blood. Source of these receptors: a woman between 45 and 60 years old with COVID-19, enrolled during active disease. Each CDR3 is given with its conserved first and last residue. D genes are given only for firm matches. A clone size is listed for some rows: how often the clone was seen (once, few, many), or a class if it is expanded.

V: TRBV24-1; size: NA; J: TRBJ2-7; D: TRBD2; CDR3: CAIGQAGLAAYYEQYF; DNA: TGTGCCATAGGACAGGCCGGACTAGCGGCCTACTACGAGCAGTACTTC
V: TRBV2; size: NA; J: TRBJ2-1; D: TRBD2; CDR3: CASSYGLAGVGAEQFF; DNA: TGTGCCAGCAGTTACGGACTAGCGGGAGTAGGAGCTGAGCAGTTCTTC
V: TRBV7-9; size: NA; J: TRBJ2-2; D: NA; CDR3: CASIPFGGRVPGELFF; DNA: TGTGCCAGCATTCCCTTTGGGGGGAGAGTCCCCGGGGAGCTGTTTTTT
V: TRBV6-2/TRBV6-3; size: few; J: TRBJ2-3; D: TRBD2; CDR3: CASSYVSGGRAADTQYF; DNA: TGTGCCAGCAGTTACGTCTCTGGCGGGAGGGCCGCAGATACGCAGTATTTT
V: TRBV10-3; size: NA; J: TRBJ1-1; D: NA; CDR3: CAITTQVNTEAFF; DNA: TGTGCCATCACAACTCAGGTGAACACTGAAGCTTTCTTT
V: TRBV11-2; size: many; J: TRBJ1-2; D: NA; CDR3: CASSSGDYGYTF; DNA: TGTGCCAGCAGCTCGGGGGACTATGGCTACACCTTC
V: TRBV10-3; size: NA; J: TRBJ2-7; D: TRBD2; CDR3: CAIRATSGSYEQYF; DNA: TGTGCCATCAGAGCGACTAGCGGGTCCTACGAGCAGTACTTC
V: TRBV30; size: NA; J: TRBJ2-1; D: NA; CDR3: CAWSSDSYNEQFF; DNA: TGTGCCTGGAGTTCGGACAGCTACAATGAGCAGTTCTTC
V: TRBV19; size: few; J: TRBJ1-2; D: NA; CDR3: CATQPGGAQLGYTF; DNA: TGTGCCACCCAGCCGGGGGGCGCACAGCTTGGCTACACCTTC
V: TRBV7-9; size: NA; J: TRBJ2-3; D: NA; CDR3: CASSLDRGDTQYF; DNA: TGTGCCAGCAGCTTGGACAGAGGAGATACGCAGTATTTT
V: TRBV7-9; size: many; J: TRBJ2-7; D: NA; CDR3: CASSSFGPRPGEQYF; DNA: TGTGCCAGCAGCTCTTTTGGGCCCCGACCTGGCGAGCAGTACTTC
V: TRBV19; size: NA; J: TRBJ2-7; D: TRBD2; CDR3: CASTPGGLYEQYF; DNA: TGTGCCAGTACCCCGGGAGGGCTCTACGAGCAGTACTTC
V: TRBV19; size: NA; J: TRBJ2-7; D: NA; CDR3: CASSLAGEQYF; DNA: TGTGCCAGTAGCCTAGCCGGCGAGCAGTACTTC
V: TRBV19; size: NA; J: TRBJ2-2; D: TRBD2; CDR3: CASRPAPGLAENTGELFF; DNA: TGTGCCAGTAGACCTGCGCCGGGACTAGCGGAAAACACCGGGGAGCTGTTTTTT
V: TRBV19; size: NA; J: TRBJ2-6; D: TRBD1; CDR3: CASSISTGVGANVLTF; DNA: TGTGCCAGTAGTATCTCGACAGGGGTCGGGGCCAACGTCCTGACTTTC
V: TRBV7-7; size: NA; J: TRBJ2-7; D: NA; CDR3: CASSPSLERIYEQYF; DNA: TGTGCTAGCAGCCCCTCACTCGAGCGGATCTACGAGCAGTACTTC
V: TRBV19; size: NA; J: TRBJ1-5; D: NA; CDR3: CASSIQQDQPQHF; DNA: TGTGCCAGTAGTATCCAACAGGATCAGCCCCAGCATTTT
V: TRBV11-2; size: NA; J: TRBJ1-1; D: NA; CDR3: CASSLRGQGFAEAFF; DNA: TGTGCCAGCAGCTTAAGAGGCCAGGGGTTCGCTGAAGCTTTCTTT
V: TRBV6-5; size: NA; J: TRBJ2-4; D: NA; CDR3: CASSQGTPAKNIQYF; DNA: TGTGCCAGCAGCCAGGGGACGCCGGCCAAAAACATTCAGTACTTC
V: TRBV11-3; size: NA; J: TRBJ2-3; D: TRBD2; CDR3: CASSSPGLAADTQYF; DNA: TGTGCCAGCAGCTCGCCGGGACTAGCAGCAGATACGCAGTATTTT
V: TRBV5-1; size: NA; J: TRBJ2-7; D: TRBD1; CDR3: CASRSFFGTGRLEGSYEQYF; DNA: TGCGCCAGCAGGTCATTTTTCGGGACAGGGAGGCTCGAGGGGTCCTACGAGCAGTACTTC
V: TRBV7-9; size: NA; J: TRBJ1-2; D: NA; CDR3: CASSPGTPLNYGYTF; DNA: TGTGCCAGCAGCCCCGGGACACCTCTTAACTATGGCTACACCTTC
V: TRBV21-1; size: NA; J: TRBJ2-1; D: NA; CDR3: CASSKRRPRVSYNEQFF; DNA: TGTGCCAGCAGCAAAAGACGGCCTCGGGTATCTTACAATGAGCAGTTCTTC
V: TRBV19; size: few; J: TRBJ2-1; D: NA; CDR3: CASSRQHGAYNEQFF; DNA: TGTGCCAGTAGTAGACAGCACGGAGCCTACAATGAGCAGTTCTTC
V: TRBV15; size: once; J: TRBJ2-1; D: TRBD1; CDR3: CATSRDLQGNNEQFF; DNA: TGTGCCACCAGCAGAGATTTACAGGGGAACAATGAGCAGTTCTTC
V: TRBV7-2; size: NA; J: TRBJ1-1; D: NA; CDR3: CASSLEGDTEAFF; DNA: TGTGCCAGCAGCTTAGAGGGGGACACTGAAGCTTTCTTT
V: TRBV5-5; size: NA; J: TRBJ2-2; D: NA; CDR3: CASSLGVMGGTGELFF; DNA: TGTGCCAGCAGCTTGGGTGTTATGGGGGGCACCGGGGAGCTGTTTTTT
V: TRBV9; size: few; J: TRBJ1-4; D: NA; CDR3: CASSVQGSEKLFF; DNA: TGTGCCAGCAGCGTCCAGGGGAGTGAAAAACTGTTTTTT
V: TRBV11-2; size: few; J: TRBJ1-5; D: NA; CDR3: CASSLDGGNQPQHF; DNA: TGTGCCAGCAGCTTAGACGGGGGCAATCAGCCCCAGCATTTT
V: TRBV19; size: NA; J: TRBJ1-3; D: NA; CDR3: CASSQRLRGNTIYF; DNA: TGTGCCAGTAGTCAACGACTACGGGGAAACACCATATATTTT
V: TRBV30; size: NA; J: TRBJ2-3; D: NA; CDR3: CAWSVVSGTDTQYF; DNA: TGTGCCTGGAGTGTTGTTAGCGGTACAGATACGCAGTATTTT
V: TRBV5-8; size: NA; J: TRBJ2-7; D: NA; CDR3: CASSLSPGQIYEQYF; DNA: TGTGCCAGCAGCTTGTCTCCGGGACAAATCTACGAGCAGTACTTC
V: TRBV5-4; size: once; J: TRBJ2-5; D: TRBD1; CDR3: CASSLPWGTAQETQYF; DNA: TGTGCCAGCAGCTTGCCTTGGGGGACAGCCCAAGAGACCCAGTACTTC
V: TRBV7-6; size: NA; J: TRBJ2-5; D: NA; CDR3: CASSLGVGKLQETQYF; DNA: TGTGCCAGCAGCTTAGGGGTCGGGAAACTCCAGGAGACCCAGTACTTC
V: TRBV24-1; size: few; J: TRBJ2-2; D: NA; CDR3: CATSLLVGELFF; DNA: TGTGCCACCAGTTTACTGGTCGGGGAGCTGTTTTTT
V: TRBV12-5; size: once; J: TRBJ2-7; D: TRBD1; CDR3: CASAHRGASSYEQYF; DNA: TGTGCTAGCGCCCACAGGGGGGCTAGCTCCTACGAGCAGTACTTC
V: TRBV6-2/TRBV6-3; size: NA; J: TRBJ1-3; D: NA; CDR3: CASSYQTSGNTIYF; DNA: TGTGCCAGCAGTTACCAGACAAGTGGAAACACCATATATTTT
V: TRBV10-1; size: NA; J: TRBJ2-1; D: NA; CDR3: CASSESSTDVYPYNEQFF; DNA: TGCGCCAGCAGTGAGTCGAGTACAGATGTCTACCCATACAATGAGCAGTTCTTC
V: TRBV21-1; size: NA; J: TRBJ2-1; D: NA; CDR3: CASPTPGLAGRYNEQFF; DNA: TGTGCCAGCCCCACGCCGGGGCTAGCGGGACGTTACAATGAGCAGTTCTTC
V: TRBV13; size: once; J: TRBJ2-1; D: TRBD1; CDR3: CASSSSLDRAGSNEQFF; DNA: TGTGCCAGCAGCTCATCTCTCGACAGGGCAGGGTCCAATGAGCAGTTCTTC
V: TRBV29-1; size: NA; J: TRBJ2-1; D: TRBD2; CDR3: CSVSHRLAGDGNEQFF; DNA: TGCAGCGTCTCTCATCGACTAGCGGGAGATGGCAATGAGCAGTTCTTC
V: TRBV18; size: few; J: TRBJ2-3; D: NA; CDR3: CASSPSAGYRTSTDTQYF; DNA: TGTGCCAGCTCACCGTCTGCAGGGTATCGAACCAGCACAGATACGCAGTATTTT
V: TRBV10-2; size: NA; J: TRBJ2-2; D: NA; CDR3: CASSDRGAGELFF; DNA: TGCGCCAGCAGTGACAGGGGGGCCGGGGAGCTGTTTTTT
V: TRBV3-1/TRBV3-2; size: NA; J: TRBJ1-1; D: TRBD1; CDR3: CASSDGTVTEAFF; DNA: TGTGCCAGCAGCGACGGGACAGTGACTGAAGCTTTCTTT
V: TRBV19; size: NA; J: TRBJ1-2; D: NA; CDR3: CASSMTGGALSASYTF; DNA: TGTGCCAGTAGTATGACGGGGGGTGCCCTCTCGGCGAGCTACACCTTC
V: TRBV29-1; size: NA; J: TRBJ2-7; D: TRBD2; CDR3: CSVTSGSPYEQYF; DNA: TGCAGCGTGACTAGCGGGAGCCCCTACGAGCAGTACTTC
V: TRBV4-1; size: once; J: TRBJ2-5; D: NA; CDR3: CASSQDIRTGHGQETQYF; DNA: TGCGCCAGCAGCCAAGATATCCGAACGGGACACGGCCAAGAGACCCAGTACTTC
V: TRBV14; size: NA; J: TRBJ2-5; D: NA; CDR3: CASSRWGGETQYF; DNA: TGTGCCAGCAGCCGCTGGGGCGGAGAGACCCAGTACTTC
V: TRBV30; size: NA; J: TRBJ2-5; D: NA; CDR3: CAWEKPGSSSGETQYF; DNA: TGTGCCTGGGAAAAACCGGGTTCAAGCTCGGGGGAGACCCAGTACTTC
V: TRBV12-5; size: NA; J: TRBJ2-1; D: TRBD2; CDR3: CASGLGPIAGVHNEQFF; DNA: TGTGCTAGTGGTTTAGGCCCAATTGCGGGAGTACACAATGAGCAGTTCTTC
V: TRBV7-9; size: NA; J: TRBJ1-6; D: NA; CDR3: CASSTTGDNSPLHF; DNA: TGTGCCAGCAGCACGACAGGCGATAATTCACCCCTCCACTTT